This T cell receptor (beta chain) was observed in a study of shared clonotypes between healthy human individuals. About the research overall: Those who served as donors were a couple of women and a few men between the ages of 18 and 49.

CDR1 is SGHNT, CDR2 YYREEE, per germline (reference sequence). CDR3 length: 14 residues. The V end lost 3 bases, the J end lost 2 bases, and 11 bases lay between the germline ends. Methods used by the authors: For the immunoSEQ data, sequences were junction-only without quality scores, so filtering differed. Libraries were prepared by immunoSEQ multiplex PCR; TCRdb keeps only in-frame clonotypes and omits some of them. V, J and clone size reflect that table, while D and trimming were determined from the DNA. The table records a few million clones, less than 95% of them present only once. The V and J genes are TRBV5-4 and TRBJ2-5, with D perhaps being TRBD1 or TRBD2 (5 bases each). The clonotype was recovered from a man between 18 and 35 years old in good health. Some clones in this sample may be carry-over from other donors' samples. Sequences were obtained from naive CD4+ T cells from PBMCs. The subset here: CD45RA+ positively selected. CDR3: CASSSRDGQETQYF. The CDR3 DNA reads as TGTGCCAGCAGCTCCCGGGACGGACAAGAGACCCAGTACTTC.